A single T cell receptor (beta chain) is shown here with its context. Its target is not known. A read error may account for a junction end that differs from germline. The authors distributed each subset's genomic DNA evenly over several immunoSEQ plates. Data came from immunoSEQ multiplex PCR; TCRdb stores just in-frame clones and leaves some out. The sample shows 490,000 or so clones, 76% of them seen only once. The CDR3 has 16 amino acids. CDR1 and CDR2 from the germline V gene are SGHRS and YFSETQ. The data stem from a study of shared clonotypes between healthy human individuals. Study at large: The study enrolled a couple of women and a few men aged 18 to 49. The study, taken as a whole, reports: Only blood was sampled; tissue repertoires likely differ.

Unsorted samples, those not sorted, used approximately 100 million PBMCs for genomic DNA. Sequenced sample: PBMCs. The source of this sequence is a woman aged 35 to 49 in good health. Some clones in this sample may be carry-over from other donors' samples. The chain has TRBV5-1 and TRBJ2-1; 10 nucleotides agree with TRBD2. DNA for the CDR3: TGCGCCAGCAGCTTGGTTCTAGCGGGAGATTACAATGGGCAGTTCTTC. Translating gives CASSLVLAGDYNGQFF.